This is a list of T cell receptor beta chains from one sample in a study of CD8+ T cells in alopecia areata. Assay used: immunoSEQ multiplex PCR; TCRdb lists only in-frame clones, some missing. This sample has almost 250,000 clones; about 68% occur once, and the top ten carry approximately 1.2%. The sample consisted of CD4+ T cells sorted from blood, taken at week 0. Receptor source: a human donor with alopecia areata. CDR3s include the opening cysteine and the closing phenylalanine or tryptophan. Fields, in order: J gene, V gene, D gene, clone size, CDR3 protein, CDR3 DNA. The D gene is left open where the match is weak. Some rows have no size entry. The others give once, few or many, or a class for an expanded clone.

J gene: TRBJ2-3
V gene: TRBV4-3
D gene: TRBD1
clone size: .
CDR3 protein: CASSQSTGWADTQYF
CDR3 DNA: TGCGCCAGCAGCCAGTCGACAGGGTGGGCAGATACGCAGTATTTT

J gene: TRBJ2-3
V gene: TRBV2
D gene: TRBD1
clone size: .
CDR3 protein: CASSSDRGSTDTQYF
CDR3 DNA: TGTGCCAGCAGTTCTGACAGGGGTAGCACAGATACGCAGTATTTT

J gene: TRBJ2-7
V gene: TRBV29-1
D gene: .
clone size: few
CDR3 protein: CSVGGAYEQYF
CDR3 DNA: TGCAGCGTTGGCGGAGCCTACGAGCAGTACTTC

J gene: TRBJ1-1
V gene: TRBV5-4
D gene: .
clone size: many
CDR3 protein: CASSSRTVEAFF
CDR3 DNA: TGTGCCAGCAGCTCCAGGACAGTTGAAGCTTTCTTT

J gene: TRBJ1-2
V gene: TRBV29-1
D gene: .
clone size: .
CDR3 protein: CSVVGQIYGYTF
CDR3 DNA: TGCAGCGTTGTAGGTCAAATCTATGGCTACACCTTC

J gene: TRBJ1-3
V gene: TRBV5-6
D gene: TRBD1
clone size: .
CDR3 protein: CASSLGRGLGNTIYF
CDR3 DNA: TGTGCCAGCAGCTTGGGCAGGGGGCTGGGAAACACCATATATTTT

J gene: TRBJ2-5
V gene: TRBV4-2
D gene: .
clone size: few
CDR3 protein: CASSQGTGEETQYF
CDR3 DNA: TGTGCCAGCAGCCAAGGAACCGGGGAAGAGACCCAGTACTTC

J gene: TRBJ1-1
V gene: TRBV7-8
D gene: TRBD1
clone size: .
CDR3 protein: CASSLTGVLNTEAFF
CDR3 DNA: TGTGCCAGCAGCTTAACAGGGGTCTTGAACACTGAAGCTTTCTTT

J gene: TRBJ1-6
V gene: TRBV11-3
D gene: .
clone size: .
CDR3 protein: CARLTCYNSPLHF
CDR3 DNA: TGTGCCAGATTGACTTGCTATAATTCACCCCTCCACTTT

J gene: TRBJ1-4
V gene: TRBV29-1
D gene: .
clone size: .
CDR3 protein: CSVGRREKLFF
CDR3 DNA: TGCAGCGTTGGAAGGAGGGAAAAACTGTTTTTT

J gene: TRBJ1-3
V gene: TRBV2
D gene: .
clone size: .
CDR3 protein: CASKRGSRNTIYF
CDR3 DNA: TGTGCCAGCAAAAGAGGAAGTAGAAACACCATATATTTT

J gene: TRBJ1-5
V gene: TRBV6-5
D gene: .
clone size: .
CDR3 protein: CASSYLREDQPQHF
CDR3 DNA: TGTGCCAGCAGTTACCTAAGGGAGGATCAGCCCCAGCATTTT

J gene: TRBJ2-2
V gene: TRBV6-1
D gene: .
clone size: few
CDR3 protein: CASSKLDLDTRELFF
CDR3 DNA: TGTGCCAGCAGTAAACTGGACTTAGATACGAGGGAGCTGTTTTTT

J gene: TRBJ2-2
V gene: TRBV5-4
D gene: .
clone size: .
CDR3 protein: CASSLQGGPNTGELFF
CDR3 DNA: TGTGCCAGCAGCTTGCAAGGAGGCCCGAACACCGGGGAGCTGTTTTTT

J gene: TRBJ2-1
V gene: TRBV30
D gene: .
clone size: .
CDR3 protein: CAWSLRRAANEQFF
CDR3 DNA: TGTGCCTGGAGCCTAAGGAGGGCAGCAAATGAGCAGTTCTTC

J gene: TRBJ2-5
V gene: TRBV7-3
D gene: TRBD1
clone size: .
CDR3 protein: CASSLDREETQYF
CDR3 DNA: TGTGCCAGCAGCTTAGACAGGGAGGAGACCCAGTACTTC

J gene: TRBJ1-2
V gene: TRBV29-1
D gene: .
clone size: few
CDR3 protein: CSVESLNYGYTF
CDR3 DNA: TGCAGCGTTGAAAGCCTTAACTATGGCTACACCTTC

J gene: TRBJ2-1
V gene: TRBV4-3
D gene: TRBD2
clone size: .
CDR3 protein: CASSQDEEASGGNEQFF
CDR3 DNA: TGCGCCAGCAGCCAAGATGAAGAGGCTAGCGGGGGCAATGAGCAGTTCTTC

J gene: TRBJ2-5
V gene: TRBV5-1
D gene: TRBD2
clone size: .
CDR3 protein: CASSGAGRGETQYF
CDR3 DNA: TGCGCCAGCAGCGGAGCGGGGCGGGGAGAGACCCAGTACTTC

J gene: TRBJ2-3
V gene: TRBV5-6
D gene: .
clone size: .
CDR3 protein: CASTPPGLDTLDTQYF
CDR3 DNA: TGTGCCAGCACTCCTCCGGGACTTGACACCCTAGATACGCAGTATTTT

J gene: TRBJ2-1
V gene: TRBV29-1
D gene: TRBD2
clone size: few
CDR3 protein: CSVEDWGLRNEQFF
CDR3 DNA: TGCAGCGTTGAAGATTGGGGACTACGGAATGAGCAGTTCTTC

J gene: TRBJ2-7
V gene: TRBV6-6
D gene: TRBD2
clone size: .
CDR3 protein: CASRTPGLAPYEQYF
CDR3 DNA: TGTGCCAGCAGAACTCCGGGACTAGCCCCCTACGAGCAGTACTTC

J gene: TRBJ1-6
V gene: TRBV19
D gene: .
clone size: .
CDR3 protein: CVPRWAANSPLHF
CDR3 DNA: TGTGTCCCCCGGTGGGCAGCTAATTCACCCCTCCACTTT

J gene: TRBJ1-6
V gene: TRBV7-8
D gene: TRBD1
clone size: once
CDR3 protein: CASSLGDRGSPLHF
CDR3 DNA: TGTGCCAGCAGCTTAGGGGACAGGGGTTCACCCCTCCACTTT

J gene: TRBJ1-2
V gene: TRBV28
D gene: TRBD1
clone size: .
CDR3 protein: CASSSGQAGGYTF
CDR3 DNA: TGTGCCAGCAGTTCCGGACAGGCCGGCGGCTACACCTTC

J gene: TRBJ1-2
V gene: TRBV5-1
D gene: TRBD1
clone size: .
CDR3 protein: CASSPGQNYGYTF
CDR3 DNA: TGCGCCAGCAGCCCGGGACAGAACTATGGCTACACCTTC

J gene: TRBJ1-2
V gene: TRBV12-5
D gene: .
clone size: .
CDR3 protein: CASGIAIRYGYTF
CDR3 DNA: TGTGCTAGTGGGATCGCTATTCGGTATGGCTACACCTTC

J gene: TRBJ1-2
V gene: TRBV29-1
D gene: .
clone size: few
CDR3 protein: CSAVDSYGYTF
CDR3 DNA: TGCAGCGCCGTAGACAGCTATGGCTACACCTTC

J gene: TRBJ2-6
V gene: TRBV30
D gene: TRBD1
clone size: .
CDR3 protein: CARPRDRGKNGANVLTF
CDR3 DNA: TGTGCCCGCCCCCGGGACAGGGGAAAGAATGGGGCCAACGTCCTGACTTTC

J gene: TRBJ2-7
V gene: TRBV5-1
D gene: TRBD1
clone size: .
CDR3 protein: CASSFMDRGNEQYF
CDR3 DNA: TGCGCCAGCAGCTTTATGGACAGGGGGAACGAGCAGTACTTC

J gene: TRBJ1-6
V gene: TRBV7-9
D gene: .
clone size: once
CDR3 protein: CASSSDSQNSPLHF
CDR3 DNA: TGTGCCAGCAGCTCGGACAGCCAGAATTCACCCCTCCACTTT

J gene: TRBJ2-7
V gene: TRBV7-9
D gene: .
clone size: .
CDR3 protein: CASSLGVISYEQYF
CDR3 DNA: TGTGCCAGCAGCTTAGGTGTCATCTCCTACGAGCAGTACTTC

J gene: TRBJ2-2
V gene: TRBV10-2
D gene: .
clone size: .
CDR3 protein: CASSEVATGELFF
CDR3 DNA: TGCGCCAGCAGTGAGGTGGCGACCGGGGAGCTGTTTTTT

J gene: TRBJ2-3
V gene: TRBV29-1
D gene: .
clone size: few
CDR3 protein: CSAGTWEADTQYF
CDR3 DNA: TGCAGCGCTGGGACTTGGGAGGCGGATACGCAGTATTTT

J gene: TRBJ2-7
V gene: TRBV7-9
D gene: .
clone size: .
CDR3 protein: CASSSYRATYEQYF
CDR3 DNA: TGTGCCAGCAGCTCTTACAGGGCCACCTACGAGCAGTACTTC

J gene: TRBJ1-5
V gene: TRBV4-3
D gene: .
clone size: few
CDR3 protein: CASSQEPSNQPQHF
CDR3 DNA: TGCGCCAGCAGCCAAGAACCGAGCAATCAGCCCCAGCATTTT

J gene: TRBJ2-2
V gene: TRBV4-1
D gene: .
clone size: .
CDR3 protein: CASSRAGNTGELFF
CDR3 DNA: TGCGCCAGCAGCCGTGCAGGGAACACCGGGGAGCTGTTTTTT

J gene: TRBJ2-1
V gene: TRBV5-1
D gene: TRBD2
clone size: .
CDR3 protein: CASSLLVLAGGVSYNEQFF
CDR3 DNA: TGCGCCAGCAGCTTGTTGGTACTAGCGGGGGGAGTCTCCTACAATGAGCAGTTCTTC

J gene: TRBJ2-3
V gene: TRBV29-1
D gene: TRBD1
clone size: .
CDR3 protein: CSVDGTGLGNTQYF
CDR3 DNA: TGCAGCGTCGACGGGACAGGGTTAGGAAATACGCAGTATTTT

J gene: TRBJ2-2
V gene: TRBV7-3
D gene: .
clone size: .
CDR3 protein: CASSRTGNTGELFF
CDR3 DNA: TGTGCCAGCAGCCGAACAGGGAATACCGGGGAGCTGTTTTTT

J gene: TRBJ2-7
V gene: TRBV30
D gene: .
clone size: few
CDR3 protein: CAWTGGIREQYF
CDR3 DNA: TGTGCCTGGACCGGGGGCATCCGCGAGCAGTACTTC

J gene: TRBJ2-3
V gene: TRBV29-1
D gene: TRBD2
clone size: .
CDR3 protein: CSVEWLAGLDTQYF
CDR3 DNA: TGCAGCGTTGAATGGTTAGCGGGGCTAGATACGCAGTATTTT

J gene: TRBJ2-1
V gene: TRBV7-2
D gene: TRBD2
clone size: .
CDR3 protein: CASSLERLATPYNEQFF
CDR3 DNA: TGTGCCAGCAGCTTAGAGCGACTAGCCACTCCCTACAATGAGCAGTTCTTC

J gene: TRBJ1-4
V gene: TRBV7-8
D gene: .
clone size: .
CDR3 protein: CASSLAAVLETSPNEKLFF
CDR3 DNA: TGTGCCAGCAGCTTAGCCGCAGTCCTTGAGACTTCGCCTAATGAAAAACTGTTTTTT

J gene: TRBJ1-5
V gene: TRBV5-1
D gene: .
clone size: .
CDR3 protein: CASSSPGMGLSNQPQHF
CDR3 DNA: TGCGCCAGCAGCTCCCCCGGGATGGGGCTCAGCAATCAGCCCCAGCATTTT

J gene: TRBJ2-5
V gene: TRBV6-5
D gene: .
clone size: .
CDR3 protein: CASSYSRFLWETQYF
CDR3 DNA: TGTGCCAGCAGTTACTCGAGATTTCTGTGGGAGACCCAGTACTTC

J gene: TRBJ2-1
V gene: TRBV6-1
D gene: .
clone size: .
CDR3 protein: CASSPLRGAGEQFF
CDR3 DNA: TGTGCCAGCAGCCCACTCCGGGGGGCTGGTGAGCAGTTCTTC

J gene: TRBJ2-1
V gene: TRBV5-4
D gene: .
clone size: .
CDR3 protein: CASRRDHEQFF
CDR3 DNA: TGTGCCAGCAGGCGGGACCATGAGCAGTTCTTC

J gene: TRBJ2-7
V gene: TRBV27
D gene: .
clone size: .
CDR3 protein: CASRVLGQGFNEQYF
CDR3 DNA: TGTGCCAGCAGAGTACTGGGGCAGGGGTTCAACGAGCAGTACTTC

J gene: TRBJ2-5
V gene: TRBV7-9
D gene: .
clone size: .
CDR3 protein: CASSSGRYQETQYF
CDR3 DNA: TGTGCCAGCAGCTCCGGACGCTACCAAGAGACCCAGTACTTC

J gene: TRBJ2-5
V gene: TRBV29-1
D gene: .
clone size: .
CDR3 protein: CSVIPGWGDQETQYF
CDR3 DNA: TGCAGCGTGATCCCGGGTTGGGGGGACCAAGAGACCCAGTACTTC